This TCR beta chain emerged from a study of T cells in women clearing cervical HPV infection. There are 13 residues in the CDR3. Trimming at V came to 1 base and at J to 4 bases, leaving 3 bases not matched to a gene. Germline V CDR1 and CDR2: DFQATT, SNEGSKA (reference sequence). Produced via immunoSEQ multiplex PCR; TCRdb's table is partial and in-frame only. Its listing shows 25,000 to 35,000 clones. Worth noting for this clone: With the read ending 3 residues before the CDR3 end, the germline J gene is used to fill in that end.

This clonotype was obtained from a woman between 18 and 75 years old with a cervical HPV16 infection that either progressed to CIN3+ or cleared (not recorded which). Sequenced: blood buffy coat. The J gene is TRBJ1-2, the V gene TRBV20-1; TRBD1 aligns across 7 bases. The CDR3 loop is CSARVSGGYGYTF. The covered CDR3 bases are TGCAGTGCTAGAGTATCAGGGGGCTATGGC.